This T cell receptor beta chain stems from a study of cytomegalovirus exposure and HLA in healthy donors. The overall study: Earlier work reported 110 million or so unique TCR beta sequences from about 180 million T cells.

Points from the study as a whole: Because they were indistinguishable, some V segments, including TRBV6-2 and TRBV6-3, were excluded. With high specificity and sensitivity, the classifier reportedly diagnosed cytomegalovirus status.

PCR amplification relied on 60 Vbeta primers (plus 13 Jbeta primers). This table comes from immunoSEQ multiplex PCR, and its TCRdb copy is limited to in-frame clones, with some not included. The sample lists some 130,000 clones, around 77% occurring once. Germline V gene data show CDR1 as MNHNY and CDR2 as SVGAGI (reference sequence). The CDR3 extends over 13 amino acids. V lost 8 bases to trimming and J lost 4 bases, with 14 bases between them. In the case of this clone: Its target is not known.

The TCR comes from a man in his thirties or forties in good health. This chain connects TRBV6-6 to TRBJ1-1, with D tentatively TRBD1 (6 bases). The sample taken for sequencing was PBMCs. The CDR3: CASRGGPGTEAFF. In DNA, the CDR3 is TGTGCCAGCCGCGGGGGGCCAGGCACTGAAGCTTTCTTT.